This T cell receptor (beta chain) is drawn from a study of beta chain features in type 1 diabetes. For the study at large: In all, 107,917,701 sorted cells from all samples were analyzed.

TCRB transcripts that were expressed got sequenced, as all of the isolated RNA had been reverse transcribed. Sequencing was performed with immunoSEQ multiplex PCR; in TCRdb, only in-frame clones are kept and a portion is missing. The profile shows about 160,000 clones, around 9.7% of them singletons. This clone was found a few times. The antigen is not known. Findings of the study overall: Amplification by PCR could prefer shorter templates, with the same effect in patients and controls. VDJ junctions from type 1 diabetes patients carried fewer insertions and larger deletions. Cells expressing TCR highly could be over-represented by cDNA sequencing. There was a moderate but significant shortening of TCRB CDR3s in all four CD4+ subsets of Type 1 diabetes patients.

Germline CDR1 is SQVTM and CDR2 is ANQGSEA. The V gene lost 4 bases and the J gene lost 4 bases, with 10 bases spanning the gap. The CDR3 has 12 amino acids. The specimen sequenced was central memory CD4+ T cells from blood. J is TRBJ1-1 and V is TRBV29-1, with a possible D match to TRBD1 (5 bases). The sequence came from a woman in her twenties or thirties with type 1 diabetes. Written as DNA, the CDR3 is TGCAGCGTTGTTCGGGACTTCACTGAAGCTTTCTTT. This encodes CSVVRDFTEAFF. Complete variable domain (other parts from reference TRBV29-1 and TRBJ1-1): SAVISQKPSRDICQRGTSLTIQCQVDSQVTMMFWYRQQPGQSLTLIATANQGSEATYESGFVIDKFPISRPNLTFSTLTVSNMSPEDSSIYLCSVVRDFTEAFFGQGTRLTVV.